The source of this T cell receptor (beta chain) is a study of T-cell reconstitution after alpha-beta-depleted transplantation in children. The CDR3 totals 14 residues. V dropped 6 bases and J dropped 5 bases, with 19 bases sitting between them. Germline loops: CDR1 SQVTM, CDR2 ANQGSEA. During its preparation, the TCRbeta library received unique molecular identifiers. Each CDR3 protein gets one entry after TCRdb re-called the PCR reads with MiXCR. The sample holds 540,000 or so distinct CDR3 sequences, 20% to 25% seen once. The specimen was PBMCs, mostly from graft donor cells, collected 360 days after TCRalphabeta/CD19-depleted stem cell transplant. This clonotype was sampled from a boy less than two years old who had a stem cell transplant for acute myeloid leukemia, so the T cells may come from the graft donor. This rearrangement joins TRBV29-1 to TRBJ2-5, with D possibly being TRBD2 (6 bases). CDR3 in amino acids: CSVDASTGGETQYF. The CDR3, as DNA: TGCAGCGTCGACGCAAGCACCGGAGGGGAGACCCAGTACTTC.